The sequence of this T cell receptor (beta chain) was determined in a study of T cell repertoires in cytomegalovirus infection. Study-level information: Through public TCR beta signatures, both CMV infection and matching HLA type were indicated. General study findings and limits: Cumulative public TCR beta family frequency identified carriers of CMV plus the relevant HLA. HLA-C-restricted CMV-specific TCR beta clonotypes were dominant in the ex vivo response.

Of note for this clonotype: The antigen remains unidentified.

TCRdb analysed the reads with MiXCR anew, one entry per CDR3 protein. The table records approximately 400,000 distinct CDR3 sequences, approximately 30% of them present only once. Germline V gives CDR1 MGHDK, CDR2 SYGVNS. The trim removed 5 bases at V and 7 bases at J, leaving 5 bases unmatched. This CDR3 has 13 amino acids. The sequencing input was PBMCs. This chain connects TRBV25-1 to TRBJ2-1; 7 bases line up with TRBD1. This receptor was identified in a human donor in good health (CMV status not recorded). Some clones in this sample may be carry-over from other donors' samples. CDR3 sequence reads: CASSTDRENEQFF. CDR3 DNA sequence: TGTGCCAGCAGTACTGACAGGGAGAATGAGCAGTTCTTC.